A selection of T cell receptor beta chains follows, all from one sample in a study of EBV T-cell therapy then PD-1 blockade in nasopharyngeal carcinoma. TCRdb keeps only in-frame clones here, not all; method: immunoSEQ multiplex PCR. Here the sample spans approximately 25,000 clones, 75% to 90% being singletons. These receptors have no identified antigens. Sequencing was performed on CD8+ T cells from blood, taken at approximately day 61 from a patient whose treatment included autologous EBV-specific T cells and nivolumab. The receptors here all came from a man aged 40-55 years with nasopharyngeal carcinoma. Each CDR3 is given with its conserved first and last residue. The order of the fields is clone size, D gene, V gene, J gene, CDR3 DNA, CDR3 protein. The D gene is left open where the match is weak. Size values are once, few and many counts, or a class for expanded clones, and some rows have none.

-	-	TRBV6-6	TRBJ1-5	TGTGCCAGCGACACCAAGGGGGTAGGGCAGCCCCAGCATTTT	CASDTKGVGQPQHF
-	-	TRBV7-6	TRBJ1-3	TGTGCCAGTACCCAAGGGGAAGGAAACACCATATATTTT	CASTQGEGNTIYF
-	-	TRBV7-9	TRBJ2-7	TGTGCCAGCAGCCCCCCAACCGGGACACACTACGAGCAGTACTTC	CASSPPTGTHYEQYF
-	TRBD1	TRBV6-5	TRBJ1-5	TGTGCCAGCAGTTTGACAGGGGGCAGTAATCAGCCCCAGCATTTT	CASSLTGGSNQPQHF
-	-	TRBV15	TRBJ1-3	TGTGCCACCAGCAGAGATGCGTTCTCTGGAAACACCATATATTTT	CATSRDAFSGNTIYF
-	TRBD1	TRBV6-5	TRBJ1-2	TGTGCCAGCAGTCCGGGACAGGGGGCTTGGGGCTACACCTTC	CASSPGQGAWGYTF
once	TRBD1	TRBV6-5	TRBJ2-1	TGTGCCAGCAGTAGGCCGGGACAGGGGGCCAATGAGCAGTTCTTC	CASSRPGQGANEQFF
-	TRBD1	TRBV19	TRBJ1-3	TGTGCCACCCGGGACAGGCAAAACACCATATATTTT	CATRDRQNTIYF
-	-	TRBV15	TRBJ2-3	TGTGCCACCAGCAGACTTGCGGATACGCAGTATTTT	CATSRLADTQYF
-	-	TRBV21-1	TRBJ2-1	TGTGCCAGCTCAAGGGGGCCTCCTCCATATGAGCAGTTCTTC	CASSRGPPPYEQFF
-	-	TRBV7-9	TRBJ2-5	TGTGCCAGCAGCACACCAGCAAGGACACCTTACCAAGAGACCCAGTACTTC	CASSTPARTPYQETQYF
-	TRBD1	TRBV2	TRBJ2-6	TGTGCCAGCAGTGGAACAGGGGGCGCGGGGGCCAACGTCCTGACTTTC	CASSGTGGAGANVLTF
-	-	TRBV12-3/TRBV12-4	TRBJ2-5	TGTGCCAGCAGTTTCATGCAGCAAGAGACCCAGTACTTC	CASSFMQQETQYF
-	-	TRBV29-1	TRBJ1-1	TGCAGCGTTGTTCAGGACATGAACACTGAAGCTTTCTTT	CSVVQDMNTEAFF
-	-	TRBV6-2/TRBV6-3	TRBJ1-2	TGTGCCAGCAGTGAGGGAGAGGAAGGCTATGGCTACACCTTC	CASSEGEEGYGYTF
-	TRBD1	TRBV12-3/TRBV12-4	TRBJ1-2	TGTGCCAGCAGCCAGGACAGGGCATTGGGCTACACCTTC	CASSQDRALGYTF
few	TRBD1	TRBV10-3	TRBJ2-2	TGTGCCATCAGTGAGTCGAAAGTTGGGACAGGGACGGACACCGGGGAGCTGTTTTTT	CAISESKVGTGTDTGELFF
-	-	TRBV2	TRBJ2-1	TGTGCCAGCAGTTTGCTAGGTGGTGGGTTCTTC	CASSLLGGGFF
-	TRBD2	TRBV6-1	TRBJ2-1	TGTGCCAGCAGTGAACTAGCGGGGGGATACAATGAGCAGTTCTTC	CASSELAGGYNEQFF
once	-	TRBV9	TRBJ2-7	TGTGCCAGCAGCGTAGAAGGGTTAACCGACGAGCAGTACTTC	CASSVEGLTDEQYF
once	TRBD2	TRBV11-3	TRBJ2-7	TGTGCCAGCAGCTGGGGACTATCATACGAGCAGTACTTC	CASSWGLSYEQYF
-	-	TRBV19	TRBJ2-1	TGTGCCAGTAGTTGGGGTGGCTCCTACAATGAGCAGTTCTTC	CASSWGGSYNEQFF
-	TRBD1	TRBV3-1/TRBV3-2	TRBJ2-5	TGTGCCAGCAGCCCCCGGACAGGGCAAGAGACCCAGTACTTC	CASSPRTGQETQYF
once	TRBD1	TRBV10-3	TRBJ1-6	TGTGCCATCAGTGAGCCCAGGACAGGGTCCCTTCTTTCACCCCTCCACTTT	CAISEPRTGSLLSPLHF
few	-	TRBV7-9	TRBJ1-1	TGTGCCAGCAGCCGCGGGACTCCTGAAGCTTTCTTT	CASSRGTPEAFF
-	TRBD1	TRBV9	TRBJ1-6	TGTGCCAGCAGCGGATGGACAGGGAATAATTCACCCCTCCACTTT	CASSGWTGNNSPLHF
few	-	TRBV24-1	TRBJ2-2	TGTGCCACCAGTGATTTCGCATTTGGGGAGCTGTTTTTT	CATSDFAFGELFF
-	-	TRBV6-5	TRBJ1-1	TGTGCCAGCAGGGGGGGAGGGAACACTGAAGCTTTCTTT	CASRGGGNTEAFF
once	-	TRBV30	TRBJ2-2	TGTGCCTGGAGTGTGAGGGGGGTGGATACCGGGGAGCTGTTTTTT	CAWSVRGVDTGELFF
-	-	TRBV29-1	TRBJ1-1	TGCAGCGTTTGGGGGAGGACTGAAGCTTTCTTT	CSVWGRTEAFF
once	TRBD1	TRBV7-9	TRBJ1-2	TGTGCCAGCAGCTTAGGACAGGGGGCTGGCTACACCTTC	CASSLGQGAGYTF
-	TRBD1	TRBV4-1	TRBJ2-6	TGCGCCAGCAGCCAACCTACAGGGGACGGGGCCAACGTCCTGACTTTC	CASSQPTGDGANVLTF
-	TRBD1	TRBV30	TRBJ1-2	TGTGCCTGGAGTTCCGTCGGACAGGGCCCCTATGGCTACACCTTC	CAWSSVGQGPYGYTF
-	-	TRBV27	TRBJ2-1	TGTGCCAGCAGTTTATCGCGGGGTGTAATCTCGAATGAGCAGTTCTTC	CASSLSRGVISNEQFF
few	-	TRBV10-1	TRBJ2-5	TGCGCCAGCAGTGAGCCGGCTCTAGAGACCCAGTACTTC	CASSEPALETQYF